A selection of T cell receptor beta chains follows, all from one sample in a study of T cell repertoires in cytomegalovirus infection. From the reads, TCRdb called clonotypes with MiXCR, one entry per CDR3 protein. This table has roughly 150,000 distinct CDR3 sequences, 23% appearing once. Sequenced input: PBMCs. The receptors were gathered from a human donor in good health (CMV status not recorded). Some clones in this sample may be carry-over from other donors' samples. Each CDR3 is given with its conserved first and last residue. D genes are given only for firm matches. Expanded clones get a size class; other rows say once, few or many, or leave the size out.

length,J,D,V,size,DNA,CDR3
15,TRBJ2-3,TRBD2,TRBV12-3/TRBV12-4,few,TGTGCCAGCATCCGACTAGCGGGAGGGAGAGATACGCAGTATTTT,CASIRLAGGRDTQYF
17,TRBJ2-2,.,TRBV7-6,few,TGTGCCAGCAGCTTACCGAACAGCGTATCGAACACCGGGGAGCTGTTTTTT,CASSLPNSVSNTGELFF
15,TRBJ1-1,TRBD1,TRBV5-1,few,TGCGCCAGCAGCTTCCCGGGACAGGGGGAAGCTGAAGCTTTCTTT,CASSFPGQGEAEAFF
15,TRBJ2-1,TRBD1,TRBV7-3,.,TGTGCCAGCAGCTTGCGACAGGGCAGGTTCAATGAGCAGTTCTTC,CASSLRQGRFNEQFF
14,TRBJ1-2,.,TRBV5-4,few,TGTGCCAGCAGCATGGGGGGACTTTCCTTCGGCTACACCTTC,CASSMGGLSFGYTF
16,TRBJ2-1,TRBD2,TRBV7-3,few,TGTGCCAGCAGCTTCGGGACTAGCGGGAGGAATAATGAGCAGTTCTTC,CASSFGTSGRNNEQFF
14,TRBJ2-7,.,TRBV28,few,TGTGCCAGCAGTTTATACCGGTCCGACTACGAGCAGTACTTC,CASSLYRSDYEQYF
11,TRBJ1-2,.,TRBV12-3/TRBV12-4,few,TGTGCCAGCGGCTTTAACTATGGCTACACCTTC,CASGFNYGYTF
13,TRBJ2-3,.,TRBV20-1,once,TGCAGTGCTAGTGGGGGGGCCCCAGATACGCAGTATTTT,CSASGGAPDTQYF
16,TRBJ2-5,TRBD1,TRBV28,.,TGTGCCAGCAGTTTAGCCGGGACAGGGATCCAAGAGACCCAGTACTTC,CASSLAGTGIQETQYF
14,TRBJ2-1,TRBD1,TRBV6-2/TRBV6-3,few,TGTGCCAGCAATACAGGGGCCTTATACAATGAGCAGTTCTTC,CASNTGALYNEQFF
18,TRBJ2-2,TRBD2,TRBV12-5,few,TGTGCTAGTGGTCCAAAACTAGCGGGAGAGCTTAGCACCGGGGAGCTGTTTTTT,CASGPKLAGELSTGELFF
15,TRBJ1-3,.,TRBV7-2,many,TGTGCCAGCAGCCCCGGGTCCAGCTCTGGAAACACCATATATTTT,CASSPGSSSGNTIYF
16,TRBJ2-7,TRBD2,TRBV3-1,.,TGTGCCAGCAGCCAAGATCTCGCGGGAGGGCCCTACGAGCAGTACTTC,CASSQDLAGGPYEQYF
14,TRBJ2-1,.,TRBV7-8,many,TGTGCCAGCAGCTGGAAGGGGGCCTACAATGAGCAGTTCTTC,CASSWKGAYNEQFF
17,TRBJ2-1,TRBD2,TRBV20-1,few,TGCAGTGCTAGAGATTGGCTAGCGGGGGGATCCTACAATGAGCAGTTCTTC,CSARDWLAGGSYNEQFF
10,TRBJ2-1,.,TRBV11-2,.,TGTGCCAGCAGCTTAGATCCCCTTTTCTTC,CASSLDPLFF
17,TRBJ2-3,.,TRBV7-2,many,TGTGCCAGCAGCTTAGGATCCAGCGGGGGCCCCAGGGGGGCGCAGTATTTT,CASSLGSSGGPRGAQYF
20,TRBJ2-2,TRBD1,TRBV6-2/TRBV6-3,.,TGTGCCAGCAGTTACTCGAGATCCCGGGACAGATCAGGGGGCACCGGGGAGCTGTTTTTT,CASSYSRSRDRSGGTGELFF
15,TRBJ2-5,TRBD2,TRBV5-1,.,TGCGCCAGCAGCGGTACAGCGGGAGTATGGGAGACCCAGTACTTC,CASSGTAGVWETQYF
14,TRBJ1-6,.,TRBV6-5,few,TGTGCCAGCAGCAGTCGACAGGCAAGTTCACCCCTCCACTTT,CASSSRQASSPLHF
14,TRBJ1-1,.,TRBV7-6,.,TGTGCCAGCAGCTTAGTCAGGGGGAACACTGAAGCTTTCTTT,CASSLVRGNTEAFF
14,TRBJ1-6,.,TRBV28,.,TGTGCCAGCAGTTTATTCGTTGAAATTTCACCCCTCCACTTT,CASSLFVEISPLHF
16,TRBJ2-2,TRBD2,TRBV7-6,few,TGTGCCAGCAGCTTAGAAGCGGGAGTCAACACCGGGGAGCTGTTTTTT,CASSLEAGVNTGELFF
11,TRBJ1-2,.,TRBV28,few,TGTGCCAGCGGGTTGATCTATGGCTACACCTTC,CASGLIYGYTF
15,TRBJ2-7,TRBD1,TRBV7-2,few,TGTGCCAGCAGCCCGGACAGGGGGCCGACCTACGAGCAGTACTTC,CASSPDRGPTYEQYF
17,TRBJ2-1,TRBD2,TRBV27,few,TGTGCCAGCAGTTCCCCCGGGACTAGCGGGAAGATAGGTGAGCAGTTCTTC,CASSSPGTSGKIGEQFF
17,TRBJ2-2,TRBD1,TRBV5-4,.,TGTGCCAGCAGCTTAGAGCCTGGGACAGGGCTAACCGGGGAGCTGTTTTTT,CASSLEPGTGLTGELFF
13,TRBJ1-3,TRBD1,TRBV30,few,TGTGCCTCAAACAGGGGGCAACGTGACACCATATATTTT,CASNRGQRDTIYF
12,TRBJ2-1,TRBD1,TRBV5-4,medium-sized,TGTGCCAGCAGTCCCACAGGGGATGAGCAGTTCTTC,CASSPTGDEQFF
16,TRBJ2-1,TRBD1,TRBV28,few,TGTGCCAGCAGTTTACCGACAGGGTTTATGTACAATGAGCAGTTCTTC,CASSLPTGFMYNEQFF
13,TRBJ2-7,.,TRBV29-1,few,TGCAGCGTTGAGGATAGGCTCTCCTACGAGCAGTACTTC,CSVEDRLSYEQYF
14,TRBJ2-5,TRBD2,TRBV29-1,.,TGCAGCGTTGACCTAGCGGGAGATCGGAAGACCCAGTACTTC,CSVDLAGDRKTQYF
16,TRBJ1-6,.,TRBV20-1,.,TGCAGTGCTAGAGATCCTAGGGGAGGGGATAATTCACCCCTCCACTTT,CSARDPRGGDNSPLHF
13,TRBJ1-2,TRBD1,TRBV5-6,.,TGTGCCAGCAGCTTGTACAGGGGGCAAGGCTACACCTTC,CASSLYRGQGYTF
18,TRBJ2-7,TRBD1,TRBV7-9,many,TGTGCCAGCAGCTTAGTTACTGCCGGGACAGGTTTTTACTACGAGCAGTACTTC,CASSLVTAGTGFYYEQYF
14,TRBJ2-1,TRBD2,TRBV5-3,once,TGTGCCAGCAGCTTGGTATCCAGCGGGAGTGAGGAGTTCTTC,CASSLVSSGSEEFF
14,TRBJ1-1,.,TRBV20-1,.,TGCAGTGTCGAATTTGCCGGAGGGTACACTGAAGCTTTCTTT,CSVEFAGGYTEAFF
15,TRBJ1-4,.,TRBV2,.,TGTGCCAGCAGTGCCAGGACAGCAACTAATGAAAGACTGTTTTTT,CASSARTATNERLFF
13,TRBJ2-7,TRBD1,TRBV12-3/TRBV12-4,many,TGTGCCAGCAGGTGGACAGGATCCTACGAGCAGTACTTC,CASRWTGSYEQYF
14,TRBJ1-1,.,TRBV19,few,TGTGCCAGTACCACTTCACAGGGCAACACTGAAGCTTTCTTT,CASTTSQGNTEAFF
12,TRBJ2-5,.,TRBV2,.,TGTGCCAGCACTCAAGAGGGAGAGACCCAGTACTTC,CASTQEGETQYF
15,TRBJ2-7,.,TRBV7-8,.,TGTGCCAGCAGCTTAGTATCCCGGGACCAATACGAGCAGTACTTC,CASSLVSRDQYEQYF
16,TRBJ2-3,TRBD2,TRBV7-8,once,TGTGCCAGCAGCTTAAGAGGGACTAGCGGCACAGATACGCAGTATTTT,CASSLRGTSGTDTQYF
16,TRBJ2-7,.,TRBV7-8,many,TGTGCCAGCAGCTTTATGTTTGTGGGGCGGTCGGGAGAGCAGTACTTC,CASSFMFVGRSGEQYF
16,TRBJ2-1,TRBD1,TRBV28,few,TGTGCCAGCAGGCCGGACAGGGGATATTCCTACAATGAGCAGTTCTTC,CASRPDRGYSYNEQFF
15,TRBJ2-1,.,TRBV19,.,TGTGCCAGTAGTATAGGGCAGGGATCCTACAATGAGCAGTTCTTC,CASSIGQGSYNEQFF
14,TRBJ1-3,.,TRBV20-1,.,TGCAGTGCTCCCTGGGGCAGCTCTGGAAACACCATATATTTT,CSAPWGSSGNTIYF
13,TRBJ2-2,.,TRBV6-1,.,TGTGCCACCCGGACAACGAACACCGGGGAGCTGTTTTTT,CATRTTNTGELFF
14,TRBJ2-7,.,TRBV5-1,.,TGCGCCAGCAGCCTGGACAGCCTCTCCTACGAGCAGTACTTC,CASSLDSLSYEQYF
15,TRBJ2-1,.,TRBV7-9,.,TGTGCCAGCAGCTCCCGGGACTCACTCTACAATGAGCAGTTCTTC,CASSSRDSLYNEQFF
15,TRBJ1-1,.,TRBV4-2,.,TGTGCCAGCAGCCAAGCAACGGGCCTTAACACTGAAGCTTTCTTT,CASSQATGLNTEAFF
21,TRBJ2-7,.,TRBV11-2,few,TGTGCCAGCAGCTTAGATCAGGCGGAGGACACAAAGGTCCCTCTGGCCTACGAGCAGTACTTC,CASSLDQAEDTKVPLAYEQYF
16,TRBJ2-2,TRBD2,TRBV6-2/TRBV6-3,.,TGTGCCAGCAGTGATCGGACGACTAGCGGGACCGGGGAGCTGTTTTTT,CASSDRTTSGTGELFF
14,TRBJ2-1,TRBD2,TRBV7-8,.,TGTGCCAGCAGCTTAGCGGCTAGCGGGAGGCAGCAGTTCTTC,CASSLAASGRQQFF
15,TRBJ2-7,.,TRBV28,few,TGTGCCAGCAGTTTAGTTGTTGGCAGAGTCTACGAGCAGTACTTC,CASSLVVGRVYEQYF
14,TRBJ2-3,TRBD2,TRBV11-3,many,TGTGCCAGCAGCCCGCGACGGGGGGCAGATACGCAGTATTTT,CASSPRRGADTQYF
15,TRBJ2-7,.,TRBV24-1,.,TGTGCCACCAGTGCCACCCTAGGGTCTATCTACGAGCAGTACTTC,CATSATLGSIYEQYF
13,TRBJ2-1,.,TRBV27,.,TGTGCCAGCAGGCCGACTACATACAATGAGCAGTTCTTC,CASRPTTYNEQFF